Listed here are 24 T cell receptor beta chains from one sample, sequenced in a study of spatial heterogeneity in lung cancer. TCRdb re-called the 5' RACE reads with MiXCR, one entry per CDR3 protein. Here the sample spans around 120,000 distinct CDR3 sequences, approximately 12% being singletons. Indicated time point: blood at routine non-recurrence follow-up after resection. The authors sequenced whole RNA from tumor, nontumor lung or frozen PBMC without sorting. The sample in question was PBMCs, obtained at follow-up. These receptors all stem from a male donor with early-stage non-small cell lung cancer.

V and J are TRBV20-1 and TRBJ2-3; TRBD2 aligns across 7 bases. V was pared by 5 bases and J by 0 bases, with 5 bases of the junction left unmatched. From germline, CDR1 is DFQATT and CDR2 SNEGSKA (reference sequence). The CDR3 is 14 residues long. Here the CDR3 reads CSAGDYLSTDTQYF. CDR3 coding DNA: TGCAGTGCTGGGGACTACCTTAGCACAGATACGCAGTATTTT.

This clonotype showed up many times. The chain uses TRBV20-1 and TRBJ2-7; TRBD2 matches 16 bases. With V trimmed by 5 bases and J by 5 bases, 12 bases remained unmatched. From germline, CDR1 is DFQATT and CDR2 SNEGSKA (reference sequence). The CDR3 sequence is 17 residues long. CDR3 protein: CSALTLGLAGGPDEQYF. In DNA, the CDR3 is TGCAGTGCTCTAACTTTGGGACTAGCGGGGGGGCCTGACGAGCAGTACTTC.

The rearrangement uses TRBV11-2 and TRBJ2-7; 7 bases align to TRBD2. In germline, CDR1 is SGHAT, CDR2 FQNNGV. J gave up 6 bases and V 5 bases, and 13 bases lay outside the gene matches. The CDR3 runs to 15 residues. The CDR3 sequence: CASSPGRGESIEQYF. The DNA of the CDR3 is TGTGCCAGCAGCCCCGGACGGGGGGAAAGCATCGAGCAGTACTTC.

This clonotype was seen more than once but under ten times. CDR3 bases: TGTGCCAGCAGTGAAGCGGGGGGTTTGTCAGATACGCAGTATTTT. It encodes CASSEAGGLSDTQYF. This rearrangement joins TRBV2 to TRBJ2-3; D possibly corresponds to TRBD2 (6 bases). Germline assignment: CDR1 SNHLY and CDR2 FYNNEI. This CDR3 comprises 15 residues. Trimming shortened V by 0 bases and J by 4 bases, and 11 bases separated the two germline ends.

The rearrangement joins TRBV7-9 to TRBJ1-6, with unresolved D. Germline-derived CDR1 and CDR2 are SEHNR and FQNEAQ (reference sequence). The V end lost 5 bases, the J end lost 0 bases, and 11 bases lay between the germline ends. The CDR3 loop spans 16 amino acids. CDR3 residues: CASSLGLSSYNSPLHF. The CDR3 DNA reads as TGTGCCAGCAGCCTAGGACTGAGCTCCTATAATTCACCCCTCCACTTT.

V and J are TRBV28 and TRBJ2-7; D is perhaps TRBD1 or TRBD2 (5 bases each). Germline CDR1 reads MDHEN; CDR2 reads SYDVKM. The V and J ends lost 2 bases and 0 bases respectively, with 8 bases between them. The CDR3 spans 14 residues. CDR3 sequence (DNA): TGTGCCAGCAGTTTACAGGGACCCTCCTACGAGCAGTACTTC. Translating it yields CASSLQGPSYEQYF.

This clonotype has just a few counts. The V and J genes are TRBV2 and TRBJ2-5, with 9 bases that match TRBD1. CDR1 and CDR2 from the germline V gene are SNHLY and FYNNEI. The CDR3 covers 13 residues. The J segment lost 4 bases and the V segment lost 10 bases, leaving 7 bases of the junction unmatched. As DNA, the CDR3 is TGTGCCAACCGTTGGACAGGGGCAGAGACCCAGTACTTC. This encodes CANRWTGAETQYF.

In this sample, this clonotype is medium-sized (0.01 to 0.1%). This chain connects TRBV7-2 to TRBJ2-3; D possibly corresponds to TRBD1 (6 bases). V lost 2 bases to trimming and J lost 4 bases, with 10 bases between them. Germline V gene sequence: CDR1 SGHTA, CDR2 FQGNSA. The CDR3 runs to 14 residues. CDR3 amino acids: CASSLSQGSDTQYF. The CDR3 bases are TGTGCCAGCAGCTTAAGTCAGGGGTCAGATACGCAGTATTTT.

This clonotype has more than one count but fewer than ten. The chain links TRBV3-1 to TRBJ2-6; D gene uncertain. This CDR3 region has 15 residues. V gave up 4 bases and J gave up 1 base, with 8 bases separating them. Germline CDR1 and CDR2: LGHDT and YNNKEL (reference sequence). The CDR3 spells CASSPSGSGANVLTF. CDR3 in DNA: TGTGCCAGCAGCCCGTCTGGATCTGGGGCCAACGTCCTGACTTTC.

This clonotype was picked up a small number of times. V gene TRBV12-3 or TRBV12-4 combines with J gene TRBJ2-5, with D possibly being TRBD2 (5 bases). V dropped 3 bases and J dropped 5 bases, with 13 bases sitting between them. This CDR3 has 14 amino acids. CDR3 amino acids: CASSFGLPLETQYF. CDR3 nucleotides: TGTGCCAGCAGTTTTGGACTGCCTCTGGAGACCCAGTACTTC.

This clonotype was detected ten times or more. The CDR3 sequence is CASSLDDTDTQYF. In DNA, the CDR3 is TGTGCCAGCAGTTTAGACGACACAGATACGCAGTATTTT. The rearrangement uses TRBV6-6 and TRBJ2-3; D gene uncertain. This CDR3 comprises 13 residues. Germline-derived CDR1 and CDR2 are MNHNY and SVGAGI (reference sequence). V lost 4 bases and J lost 2, with 7 bases in between.

The chain combines TRBV27 with TRBJ2-7, with D unresolved. This CDR3 spans 13 amino acids. V was trimmed by 5 bases and J by 0 bases, leaving 8 bases between them. The V gene's germline CDR1 is MNHEY and CDR2 SMNVEV (reference sequence). The CDR3 sequence is CASSNGDSYEQYF. CDR3 bases: TGTGCCAGCAGTAATGGCGACTCCTACGAGCAGTACTTC.

This clonotype has just a few counts. The chain carries TRBV5-1 and TRBJ1-5, with a possible D match to TRBD1 (5 bases). The CDR3 is 15 amino acids. In germline, CDR1 is SGHRS, CDR2 YFSETQ. Trimming shortened V by 0 bases and J by 0 bases, and 7 bases separated the two germline ends. In DNA, the CDR3 is TGCGCCAGCAGCTTGGAGGGGAATAGCAATCAGCCCCAGCATTTT. Amino acid sequence: CASSLEGNSNQPQHF.

This clonotype was seen a handful of times. The chain recombines TRBV5-1 with TRBJ1-5; D remains unclear. This CDR3 comprises 14 residues. CDR1 and CDR2 from the germline V gene are SGHRS and YFSETQ. With 0 bases removed from V and 7 bases from J, the gap between germline ends came to 11 bases. CDR3 region: CASSLGGIEQPQHF. The CDR3 bases are TGCGCCAGCAGCTTGGGAGGGATAGAGCAGCCCCAGCATTTT.

This clonotype was found a few times. V is TRBV28 and J is TRBJ1-1, with 7 bases aligning to TRBD1. Germline-derived CDR1 and CDR2 are MDHEN and SYDVKM. The V and J ends lost 11 bases and 4 bases, in that order; junction bases with no gene match: 13. This CDR3 contains 14 residues. The CDR3 bases are TGTGCCGGACACTCGACAGGGTTGAGCACTGAAGCTTTCTTT. Protein product: CAGHSTGLSTEAFF.

Many counts were recorded for this clonotype. The J gene is TRBJ1-5, the V gene TRBV10-1, with D uncertain. CDR3 length: 12 amino acids. Trimming stripped 2 bases from V and 4 bases from J, with 3 bases between. Germline assignment: CDR1 WNHNN and CDR2 SYGVQD (reference sequence). The CDR3, as DNA: TGCGCCAGCAGTGAGACGAATCAGCCCCAGCATTTT. This sequence encodes CASSETNQPQHF.

The chain carries TRBV5-1 and TRBJ1-1; a possible D gene is TRBD1 (6 bases). This CDR3 has 15 residues. The V end lost 5 bases, the J end lost 2 bases, and 16 bases lay between the germline ends. Germline CDR1 reads SGHRS; CDR2 reads YFSETQ. CDR3 in DNA: TGCGCCAGCAGAACCGGGACACTTAGAAACACTGAAGCTTTCTTT. Translating gives CASRTGTLRNTEAFF.

This clonotype was observed many times. This chain links TRBV15 with TRBJ2-3, with 7 bases identical to TRBD2. CDR3 length: 12 residues. V shed 5 bases and J 8 bases; nucleotides not matched to a gene: 4. Germline V CDR1 and CDR2: LNHNV, YYDKDF (reference sequence). CDR3 loop: CATSGGVPTQYF. In DNA form, the CDR3 reads TGTGCCACCAGCGGGGGGGTTCCTACGCAGTATTTT.

This clonotype has more than one count but fewer than ten. The chain uses TRBV7-2 and TRBJ1-4; D call uncertain. Germline values: CDR1 SGHTA, CDR2 FQGNSA. Between the trimmed V and J ends, which lost 6 bases and 0 bases, there was a span of 5 bases. The CDR3 has 13 residues. CDR3 nucleotides: TGTGCCAGCAGTACTTCAACTAATGAAAAACTGTTTTTT. This encodes CASSTSTNEKLFF.

This clonotype was observed many times. The rearrangement joins TRBV12-3 or TRBV12-4 to TRBJ2-7, with D possibly matching TRBD1 (6 bases). Trimming pared 5 bases from V and 0 bases from J, leaving 11 bases between. This CDR3 has 14 residues. For the CDR3, the DNA is TGTGCCAGCAGTAGACAGGATTTCTCCTACGAGCAGTACTTC. Protein: CASSRQDFSYEQYF.

This clonotype was observed a few times. This rearrangement joins TRBV6-2 or TRBV6-3 to TRBJ2-1; D ambiguous. Germline V gives CDR1 MNHEY, CDR2 SVGEGT. Trimming removed 2 bases from V and 5 bases from J, with 13 bases in between. This CDR3 is built from 15 residues. The CDR3 reads CASSYGRAINNEQFF. CDR3 DNA sequence: TGTGCCAGCAGTTACGGCCGGGCAATAAACAATGAGCAGTTCTTC.

This clonotype was seen only a few times. The chain is built from TRBV5-1 and TRBJ2-5, with TRBD1 identical over 9 bases. With 1 base clipped from V and 2 bases from J, the junction kept 3 bases outside the gene matches. The CDR3 contains 15 residues. Per the germline V gene, CDR1 is SGHRS and CDR2 is YFSETQ. The CDR3 reads CASSLWDRVQETQYF. The DNA of the CDR3 is TGCGCCAGCAGCTTGTGGGACAGGGTACAAGAGACCCAGTACTTC.

There are a few counts of this clonotype. CDR3 sequence reads: CASSPATSGPYNEQFF. The CDR3 DNA reads TGTGCCAGCAGCCCCGCCACTAGCGGACCCTACAATGAGCAGTTCTTC. The chain combines TRBV7-9 with TRBJ2-1; 8 nucleotides align to TRBD2. CDR3 length: 16 residues. Germline trimming cut 5 bases from V and 2 bases from J; bases unmatched to any gene: 8. CDR1 and CDR2 from the germline V gene are SEHNR and FQNEAQ (reference sequence).

This clonotype occurred a few times. The chain combines TRBV28 with TRBJ2-1; 7 bases fit TRBD2. CDR3 size: 13 residues. CDR1 and CDR2 (germline): MDHEN, SYDVKM. V lost 7 bases, J lost 9 bases, and 9 bases stayed unmatched. The CDR3 DNA reads TGTGCCAGCACGATACCTCCTAGCGGTGAGCAGTTCTTC. It specifies CASTIPPSGEQFF.